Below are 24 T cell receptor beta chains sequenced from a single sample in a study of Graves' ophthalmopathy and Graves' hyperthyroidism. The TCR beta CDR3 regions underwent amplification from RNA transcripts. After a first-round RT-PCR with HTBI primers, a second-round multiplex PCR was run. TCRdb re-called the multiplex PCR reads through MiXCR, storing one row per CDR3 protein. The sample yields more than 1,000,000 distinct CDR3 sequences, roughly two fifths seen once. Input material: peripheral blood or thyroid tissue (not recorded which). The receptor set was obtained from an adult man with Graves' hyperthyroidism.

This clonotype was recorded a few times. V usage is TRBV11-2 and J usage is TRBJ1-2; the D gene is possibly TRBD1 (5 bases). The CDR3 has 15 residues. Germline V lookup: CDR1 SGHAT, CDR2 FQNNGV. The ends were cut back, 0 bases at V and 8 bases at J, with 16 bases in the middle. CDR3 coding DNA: TGTGCCAGCAGCTTAGATCCGGCTGGGGGTGGCGGCTACACCTTC. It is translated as CASSLDPAGGGGYTF.

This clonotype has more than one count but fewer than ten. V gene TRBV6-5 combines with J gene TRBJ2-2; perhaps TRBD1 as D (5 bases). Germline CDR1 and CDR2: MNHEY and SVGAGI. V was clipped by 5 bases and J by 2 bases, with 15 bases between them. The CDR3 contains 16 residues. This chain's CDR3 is CASSKRTSINTGELFF. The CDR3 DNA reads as TGTGCCAGCAGTAAAAGGACATCGATAAACACCGGGGAGCTGTTTTTT.

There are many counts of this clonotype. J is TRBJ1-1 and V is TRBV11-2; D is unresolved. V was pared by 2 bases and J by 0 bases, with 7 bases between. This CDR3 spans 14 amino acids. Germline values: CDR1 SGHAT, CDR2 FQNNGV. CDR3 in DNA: TGTGCCAGCAGCTTACCGCAGTTGAACACTGAAGCTTTCTTT. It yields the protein CASSLPQLNTEAFF.

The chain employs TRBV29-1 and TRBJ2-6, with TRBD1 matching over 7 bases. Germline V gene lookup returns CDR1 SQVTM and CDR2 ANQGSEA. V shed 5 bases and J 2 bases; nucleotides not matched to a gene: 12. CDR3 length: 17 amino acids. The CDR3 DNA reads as TGCAGCGTTACCGGGACAGTTCGGAACACTGGGGCCAACGTCCTGACTTTC. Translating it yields CSVTGTVRNTGANVLTF.

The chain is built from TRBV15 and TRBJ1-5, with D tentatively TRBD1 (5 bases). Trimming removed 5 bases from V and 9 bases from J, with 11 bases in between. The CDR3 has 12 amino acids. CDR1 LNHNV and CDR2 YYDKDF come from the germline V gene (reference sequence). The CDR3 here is CATSGQAGPQHF. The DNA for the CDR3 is TGTGCCACCAGCGGACAAGCGGGGCCCCAGCATTTT.

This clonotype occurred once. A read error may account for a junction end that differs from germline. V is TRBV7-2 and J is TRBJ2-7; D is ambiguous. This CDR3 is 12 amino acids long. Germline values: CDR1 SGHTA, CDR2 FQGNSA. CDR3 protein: CASSTTNYEQYF. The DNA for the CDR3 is TGCGCCAGCAGCACTACAAACTACGAGCAGTACTTC.

In nucleotides, the CDR3 is TGTGCCAGCGGCCGATCGGGACAGGGGAGCACTGAAGCTTTCTTT. It is translated as CASGRSGQGSTEAFF. The rearrangement links TRBV6-5 to TRBJ1-1; 10 nucleotides line up with TRBD1. The V and J ends lost 8 bases and 4 bases, in that order; junction bases with no gene match: 10. The V gene's germline CDR1 is MNHEY and CDR2 SVGAGI. This CDR3 has 15 residues.

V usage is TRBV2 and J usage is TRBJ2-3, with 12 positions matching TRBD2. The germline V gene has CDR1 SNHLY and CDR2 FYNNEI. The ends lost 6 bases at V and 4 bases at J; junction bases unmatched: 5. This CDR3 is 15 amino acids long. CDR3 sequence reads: CASSGLAGLPDTQYF. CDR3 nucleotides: TGTGCCAGCAGCGGACTAGCGGGACTTCCAGATACGCAGTATTTT.

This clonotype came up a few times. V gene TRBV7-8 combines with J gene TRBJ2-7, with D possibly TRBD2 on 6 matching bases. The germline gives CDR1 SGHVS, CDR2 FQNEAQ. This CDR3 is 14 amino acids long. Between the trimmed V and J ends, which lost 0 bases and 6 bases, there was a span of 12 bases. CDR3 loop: CASSLAKGRSEQYF. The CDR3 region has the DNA TGTGCCAGCAGCTTAGCGAAGGGGAGGAGCGAGCAGTACTTC. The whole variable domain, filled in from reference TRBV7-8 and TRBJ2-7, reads GAGVSQSPRYKVAKRGQDVALRCDPISGHVSLFWYQQALGQGPEFLTYFQNEAQLDKSGLPSDRFFAERPEGSVSTLKIQRTQQEDSAVYLCASSLAKGRSEQYFGPGTRLTVT.

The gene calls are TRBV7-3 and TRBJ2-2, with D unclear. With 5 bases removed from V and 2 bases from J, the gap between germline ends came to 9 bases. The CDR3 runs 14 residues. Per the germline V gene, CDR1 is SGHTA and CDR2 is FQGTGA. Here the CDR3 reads CASSTDGNTGELFF. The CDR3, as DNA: TGTGCCAGCAGCACCGACGGAAACACCGGGGAGCTGTTTTTT.

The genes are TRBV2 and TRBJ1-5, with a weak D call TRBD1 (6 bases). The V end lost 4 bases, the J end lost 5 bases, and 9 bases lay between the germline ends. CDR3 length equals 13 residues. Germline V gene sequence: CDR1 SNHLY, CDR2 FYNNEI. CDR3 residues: CASSGQVDQPQHF. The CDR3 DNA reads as TGTGCCAGCAGTGGACAGGTCGATCAGCCCCAGCATTTT.

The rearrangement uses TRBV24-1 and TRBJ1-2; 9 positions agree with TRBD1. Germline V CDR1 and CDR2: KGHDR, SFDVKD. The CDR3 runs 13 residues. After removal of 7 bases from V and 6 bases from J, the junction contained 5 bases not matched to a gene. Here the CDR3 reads CATSQQGADGYTF. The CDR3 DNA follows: TGTGCCACCAGCCAACAGGGGGCGGATGGCTACACCTTC.

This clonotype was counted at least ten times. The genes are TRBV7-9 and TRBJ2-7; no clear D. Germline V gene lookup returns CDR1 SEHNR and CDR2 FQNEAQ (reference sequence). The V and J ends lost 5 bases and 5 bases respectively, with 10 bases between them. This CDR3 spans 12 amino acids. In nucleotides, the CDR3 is TGTGCCAGCAGCCCCCCGGGCCACGAGCAGTACTTC. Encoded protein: CASSPPGHEQYF.

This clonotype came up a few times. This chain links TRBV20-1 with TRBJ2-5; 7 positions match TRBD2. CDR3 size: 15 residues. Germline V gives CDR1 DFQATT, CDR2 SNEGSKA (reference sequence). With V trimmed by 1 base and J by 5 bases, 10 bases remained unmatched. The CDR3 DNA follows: TGCAGTGCTAGAGCGTGGGAGGGGCGTGGGGAGACCCAGTACTTC. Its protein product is CSARAWEGRGETQYF.

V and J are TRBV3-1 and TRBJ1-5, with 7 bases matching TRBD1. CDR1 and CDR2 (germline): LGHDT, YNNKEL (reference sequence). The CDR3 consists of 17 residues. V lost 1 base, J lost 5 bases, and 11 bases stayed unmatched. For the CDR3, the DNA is TGTGCCAGCAGCCAAGCCGGGACAGCGACTATGGATCAGCCCCAGCATTTT. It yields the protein CASSQAGTATMDQPQHF.

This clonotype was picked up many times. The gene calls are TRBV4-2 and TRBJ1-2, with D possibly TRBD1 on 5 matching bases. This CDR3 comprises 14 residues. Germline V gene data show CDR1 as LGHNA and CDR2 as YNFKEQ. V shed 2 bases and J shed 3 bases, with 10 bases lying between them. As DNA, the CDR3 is TGTGCCAGCAGCCAAACCAGGGAGGACTATGGCTACACCTTC. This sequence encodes CASSQTREDYGYTF.

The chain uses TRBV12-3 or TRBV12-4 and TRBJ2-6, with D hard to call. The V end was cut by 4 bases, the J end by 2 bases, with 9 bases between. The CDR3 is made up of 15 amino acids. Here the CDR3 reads CASSYSHPGANVLTF. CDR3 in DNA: TGTGCCAGCAGTTACTCGCACCCTGGGGCCAACGTCCTGACTTTC.

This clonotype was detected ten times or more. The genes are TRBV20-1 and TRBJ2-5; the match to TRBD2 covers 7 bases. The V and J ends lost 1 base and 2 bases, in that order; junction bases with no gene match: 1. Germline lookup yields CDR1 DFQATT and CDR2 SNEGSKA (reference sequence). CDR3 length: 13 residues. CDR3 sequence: CSARGDYQETQYF. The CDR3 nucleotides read TGCAGTGCTAGAGGGGACTATCAAGAGACCCAGTACTTC.

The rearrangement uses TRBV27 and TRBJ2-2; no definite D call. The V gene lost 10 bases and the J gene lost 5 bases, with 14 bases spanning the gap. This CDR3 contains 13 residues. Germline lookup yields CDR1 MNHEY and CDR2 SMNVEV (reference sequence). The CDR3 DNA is TGTGCCATCGCCACAAGAAGGACCGGGGAGCTGTTTTTT. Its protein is CAIATRRTGELFF.

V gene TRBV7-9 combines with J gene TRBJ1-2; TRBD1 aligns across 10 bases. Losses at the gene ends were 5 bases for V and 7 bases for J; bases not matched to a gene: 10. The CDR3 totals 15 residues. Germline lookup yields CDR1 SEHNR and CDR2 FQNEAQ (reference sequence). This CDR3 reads CASSATGTGAGGYTF. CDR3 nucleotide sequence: TGTGCCAGCAGCGCGACCGGGACAGGGGCCGGTGGCTACACCTTC.

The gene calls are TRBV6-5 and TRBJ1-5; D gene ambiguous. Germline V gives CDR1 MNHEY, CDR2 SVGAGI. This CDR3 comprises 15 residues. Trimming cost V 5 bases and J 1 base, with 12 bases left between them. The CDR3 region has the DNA TGTGCCAGCAGTGAAGGAACGGTAAGCAATCAGCCCCAGCATTTT. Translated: CASSEGTVSNQPQHF.

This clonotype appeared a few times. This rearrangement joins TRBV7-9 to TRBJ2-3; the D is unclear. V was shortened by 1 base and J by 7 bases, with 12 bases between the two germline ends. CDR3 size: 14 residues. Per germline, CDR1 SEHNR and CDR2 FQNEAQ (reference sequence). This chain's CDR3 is CASSLVFGSNTQYF. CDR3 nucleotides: TGTGCCAGCAGCTTAGTCTTCGGGTCCAATACGCAGTATTTT.

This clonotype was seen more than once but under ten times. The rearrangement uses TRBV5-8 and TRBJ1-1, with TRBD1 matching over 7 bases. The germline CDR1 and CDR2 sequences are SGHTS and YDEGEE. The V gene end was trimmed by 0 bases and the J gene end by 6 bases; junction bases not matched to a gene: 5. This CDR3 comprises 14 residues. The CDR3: CASSLEVGQSEAFF. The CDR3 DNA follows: TGTGCCAGCAGCTTGGAAGTGGGACAGTCTGAAGCTTTCTTT.

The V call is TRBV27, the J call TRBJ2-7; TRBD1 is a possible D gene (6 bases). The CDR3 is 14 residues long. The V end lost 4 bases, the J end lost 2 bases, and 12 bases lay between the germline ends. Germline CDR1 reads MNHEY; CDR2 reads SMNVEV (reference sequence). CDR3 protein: CASSSLRGTYEQYF. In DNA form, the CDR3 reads TGTGCCAGCAGTTCCCTAAGGGGGACCTACGAGCAGTACTTC.